The 16 T cell receptor beta chains below all came from one sample that was sequenced in a study of blood T cell repertoires in COVID-19. Repertoires were generated with immunoSEQ multiplex PCR, while TCRdb's copy carries only in-frame clones and drops some. The table has 190,000 or so clones, around 80% seen once. The source material was peripheral blood. The origin of the receptors is a woman aged 80 or over with COVID-19, enrolled during active disease.

This clone turned up a few times. V and J are TRBV5-4 and TRBJ2-3, with 12 bases identical to TRBD2. The CDR3 totals 15 residues. The junction had 4 bases not matched to a gene; V was cut back by 4 bases and J by 4 bases. Germline V gene sequence: CDR1 SGHNT, CDR2 YYREEE (reference sequence). The CDR3 nucleotides are TGTGCCAGCAGCCGACTAGCGGGAGCCGCAGATACGCAGTATTTT. Encoded protein: CASSRLAGAADTQYF.

The chain couples TRBV6-2 or TRBV6-3 to TRBJ2-3, with 9 bases aligning to TRBD2. Germline V lookup: CDR1 MNHEY, CDR2 SVGEGT. The CDR3 runs 15 residues. Trimming cost V 6 bases and J 6 bases; bases outside gene matches: 10. CDR3 loop: CASSFSREGLDTQYF. The CDR3, as DNA: TGTGCCAGCAGCTTCTCGCGGGAGGGCTTGGATACGCAGTATTTT.

This chain joins TRBV5-5 and TRBJ1-1; D is perhaps TRBD1 (5 bases). This CDR3 is 15 amino acids long. Trimming cost V 1 base and J 1 base, with 11 bases left between them. Germline lookup yields CDR1 SGHKS and CDR2 YYEKEE (reference sequence). CDR3 sequence reads: CASSLSGPPNTEAFF. In DNA, the CDR3 is TGTGCCAGCAGCTTGTCAGGGCCGCCGAACACTGAAGCTTTCTTT.

The CDR3 region is CASSKRLRGRGNQPQHF. In DNA, the CDR3 is TGTGCCAGCAGCAAACGGCTAAGGGGTAGGGGCAATCAGCCCCAGCATTTT. The chain couples TRBV21-1 to TRBJ1-5; the D segment call TRBD1 is taken from the table without a DNA check. TRBV21-1 is a listed pseudogene. The CDR3 contains 17 residues.

The chain has TRBV7-2 and TRBJ2-1, with 9 bases that match TRBD1. The CDR3 runs 13 residues. Germline V gene data show CDR1 as SGHTA and CDR2 as FQGNSA. The V segment lost 5 bases and the J segment 5 bases; nucleotides outside the gene matches: 1. The CDR3 region has the DNA TGTGCCAGCAGCAGGGACAGGGACAATGAGCAGTTCTTC. Amino acids: CASSRDRDNEQFF.

The rearrangement links TRBV6-5 to TRBJ1-2, with TRBD1 identical over 9 bases. V lost 7 bases to trimming and J lost 5 bases; unmatched junction nucleotides: 5. CDR3 size: 13 residues. Germline CDR1 MNHEY, CDR2 SVGAGI. The CDR3, as DNA: TGTGCCAGCACTTCCGGGACAGGGTATGGCTACACCTTC. It encodes CASTSGTGYGYTF.

CDR3 in amino acids: CASRNRGANTGELFF. For the CDR3, the DNA is TGTGCCAGCAGAAACCGGGGGGCCAACACCGGGGAGCTGTTTTTT. This chain joins TRBV7-9 and TRBJ2-2, with TRBD2 as a possible D gene (7 bases). Germline V gene data show CDR1 as SEHNR and CDR2 as FQNEAQ (reference sequence). The CDR3 loop spans 15 amino acids. V was shortened by 6 bases and J by 2 bases, with 13 bases between the two germline ends. The full variable domain, with the rest looked up from reference TRBV7-9 and TRBJ2-2, is DTGVSQNPRHKITKRGQNVTFRCDPISEHNRLYWYRQTLGQGPEFLTYFQNEAQLEKSRLLSDRFSAERPKGSFSTLEIQRTEQGDSAMYLCASRNRGANTGELFFGEGSRLTVL.

The chain uses TRBV10-3 and TRBJ2-7; 11 bases align to TRBD2. V trimming: 4 bases; J trimming: 7 bases; junction bases outside the gene matches: 9. There are 15 residues in the CDR3. CDR1 and CDR2 (germline): ENHRY, SYGVKD. CDR3 protein: CAISAGTSGLGEQYF. As DNA, the CDR3 is TGTGCCATCAGTGCGGGGACTAGCGGACTGGGGGAGCAGTACTTC.

This clone appeared many times. J is TRBJ2-7 and V is TRBV7-9; D unclear. V lost 6 bases to trimming and J lost 2 bases, with 14 bases between them. This CDR3 is 14 amino acids long. The germline gives CDR1 SEHNR, CDR2 FQNEAQ (reference sequence). The CDR3 loop is CASSRGPRAYEQYF. The CDR3 DNA sequence: TGTGCCAGCAGTAGAGGCCCAAGAGCCTACGAGCAGTACTTC.

This chain links TRBV13 with TRBJ1-1; 7 bases map to TRBD1. V was pared by 7 bases and J by 8 bases, with 19 bases of the junction left unmatched. Germline V gene lookup returns CDR1 PRHDT and CDR2 FYEKMQ (reference sequence). The CDR3 contains 16 residues. CDR3 DNA: TGTGCCAGCACCACTTCCGAAATAACAGGGGTAGCAGAAGCTTTCTTT. Translated: CASTTSEITGVAEAFF.

The chain joins TRBV29-1 to TRBJ2-1; possible D gene TRBD1, 8 bases. CDR1 is SQVTM, CDR2 ANQGSEA, per germline. The CDR3 runs 11 residues. The V gene lost 6 bases and the J gene lost 13 bases, with 16 bases spanning the gap. CDR3 nucleotide sequence: TGCAGCGTAGAGCACAGGGGGGGACAGTTCTTC. This sequence encodes CSVEHRGGQFF.

This clone was seen only a few times. The genes are TRBV6-5 and TRBJ2-7; TRBD1 might be the D (6 bases). Germline V gene sequence: CDR1 MNHEY, CDR2 SVGAGI. This CDR3 contains 12 residues. V gave up 6 bases and J gave up 7 bases, with 13 bases separating them. DNA of the CDR3: TGTGCCAGCAGGGTTACAGGGTTGGAGCAGTACTTC. It is translated as CASRVTGLEQYF.

The CDR3: CASSVGPGPYEQYF. For the CDR3, the DNA is TGTGCCAGCAGCGTAGGACCGGGTCCCTACGAGCAGTACTTC. The V call is TRBV9, the J call TRBJ2-7; D uncertain. V lost 0 bases and J lost 2, with 9 bases in between. This CDR3 has 14 residues. The germline gives CDR1 SGDLS, CDR2 YYNGEE.

The V and J genes are TRBV7-9 and TRBJ2-5; TRBD2 matches 7 bases. The CDR3 runs to 15 residues. The germline V gene encodes CDR1 SEHNR and CDR2 FQNEAQ (reference sequence). V lost 3 bases to trimming and J lost 4 bases; unmatched junction nucleotides: 8. The CDR3 DNA is TGTGCCAGCAGCTTGGGGTCTAGCGGAGGAGAGACCCAGTACTTC. Amino acid sequence: CASSLGSSGGETQYF.

The chain is built from TRBV7-9 and TRBJ2-2; TRBD1 matches at 9 bases. This CDR3 region has 15 residues. Looked up from germline, CDR1 is SEHNR and CDR2 is FQNEAQ (reference sequence). J lost 5 bases, V lost 3 bases, and 4 bases had no gene match. The CDR3: CASSLGQGGTGELFF. The CDR3 DNA reads TGTGCCAGCAGCTTGGGACAGGGTGGTACCGGGGAGCTGTTTTTT.

The V gene is TRBV6-2 or TRBV6-3, the J gene TRBJ2-7; 8 positions match TRBD2. V shed 6 bases, J shed 4 bases, and the junction held 5 bases outside the gene matches. This CDR3 has 13 amino acids. Germline V gives CDR1 MNHEY, CDR2 SVGEGT. The CDR3 region is CASSQQRGYEQYF. In DNA form, the CDR3 reads TGTGCCAGCAGCCAACAGCGGGGGTACGAGCAGTACTTC.